The T cell receptor (beta chain) described here comes from a study of CD8+ T cells in alopecia areata (dated by TCRdb to 2016 to 2018). Notes on the research overall: Treated patients were enrolled in an open-label pilot trial of oral tofacitinib at 5 to 10 mg twice daily for moderate-to-severe alopecia areata. Tofacitinib was administered for 6 to 18 months, and 6 months of follow-up off drug were then conducted to assess delayed response and recurrence. For the treated patients, the SALT score, which quantifies what percentage of scalp surface area is affected, served as the measure of disease severity. The study used high-throughput TCRbeta sequencing to examine T cell clonal expansion in alopecia areata, in both the C3H/HeJ mouse model and human patients. On the human side, TCRbeta sequencing was run on scalp tissue and on sorted CD4+ and CD8+ peripheral blood T cells from healthy controls and from alopecia areata patients with either patchy or totalis/universalis disease. Biopsies were taken from tofacitinib-treated patients at baseline and again at 4 and 24 weeks into treatment, and several of those patients also had a later scalp biopsy. Scalp clonality was compared across normal scalp (n=4), patchy alopecia areata scalp (n=8), and alopecia totalis/universalis scalp (n=8). RNA was extracted with the PAXgene miRNA kit for fixed scalp, the miRNeasy kit for PBMCs, and the RNeasy kit for mouse skin. TCRbeta CDR3 regions were amplified by immunoSEQ multiplex PCR using 35 Vbeta forward and 13 Jbeta reverse primers.

This specimen's time point label, per the study, means: less than 25 weeks on oral tofacitinib. This specimen's treatment or condition label, interpreted: oral pan-JAK inhibitor, 5-10 mg twice daily. Lesional scalp punch biopsies and peripheral blood were obtained from alopecia areata patients. PBMCs were separated by density centrifugation and stained for CD3, CD4 and CD8, after which CD4+ and CD8+ T cells were sorted on a FACSAria. As for this clone: The clone's antigen remains unknown. No per-base quality is available; no much larger clone lies one base away.

Libraries were made using the immunoSEQ multiplex PCR assay. To provide template for TCR sequencing, every sample had RNA extracted and reverse transcribed into cDNA. SuperScript III was used to make first-strand cDNA, primed with a 2:1 mix of oligo-dT and random hexamers. A synthetic immune receptor repertoire was used to measure amplification bias, and any remaining bias was corrected computationally. The original pipeline was this. After raw reads were preprocessed to remove errors, the CDR3 was defined following IMGT conventions as running from the conserved cysteine to phenylalanine. Clonality was calculated as 1 minus Shannon entropy normalized by log2 of the number of productive unique TCRs. Whether each scalp clone was CD4 or CD8 was inferred by checking scalp TCRbeta sequences against the CD4 and CD8 repertoires from sorted blood. TCRdb took this table from immuneACCESS and kept in-frame rearrangements with V and J called. Such tables lack part of the clones; where checked against another copy, unresolved V genes explain under half of the gap, and the rest is unexplained. Clone size and V and J calls were adopted from that table, with D and trimming inferred from the DNA. The sample table shows 180,000 or so clones, and 58% are seen once. The ten biggest clones cover 4.5% to 6% of the sample.

Study-wide findings and limitations: Because the treated cohort was small and included a single nonresponder, larger studies are needed to assess links between baseline CD8+ expansion and response. During tofacitinib treatment, many expanded lesional clones remained in scalp and blood, and this persistence may partly explain relapse after treatment is stopped. Shared TCR sequences between patients were less evident than in mice, which may be partly attributable to HLA diversity in the patient population. Scalp TCR repertoire analysis is complicated because resident alphabeta T cells in normal human skin are also sequenced, whereas mouse skin is dominated by gammadelta T cells. With tofacitinib, both scalp clonality and the number of expanded CD8+ clones among the top 100 scalp clones went down significantly. Lesional scalp, especially in alopecia totalis/universalis, showed higher clonality and more expanded CD8+ clones than normal scalp, suggesting antigenic drive.

V has 6 bases trimmed and J has 2 bases trimmed; junction bases matching no gene number 7. CDR1 and CDR2, looked up from the germline V gene (reference sequence), are LNHDA and SQIVND. The CDR3 runs 15 residues from the cysteine to the phenylalanine. Of the read, only the CDR3 DNA is kept; its 45 bases are in frame from base 1. This sequence was found in a human donor with alopecia areata. The starting material was CD4+ T cells sorted from blood, obtained at week 24, from a patient treated with tofacitinib. The rearranged chain carries TRBV19 and TRBJ2-7; 10 central bases correspond to TRBD2. The CDR3: CASREIAGGPYEQYF. The DNA reads as follows: TGTGCCAGTAGAGAAATAGCGGGAGGCCCCTACGAGCAGTACTTC.